This T cell receptor beta chain was observed in a study of cytotoxic CD8 clonotypes in ibrutinib-treated CLL. Study summary: Patient counts were ten to eleven relapsed/refractory, about 14 treatment-naive and 17 to 18 IGHV unmutated. Whole-study findings and limits: Treatment saw public clonotypes, which were uncommon, either contract or stay stable.

This clone came up a few times. What it binds is not known. Sequencing sought depths of 1 in 200,000 to 1 in 1 million T cells. Libraries were prepared by immunoSEQ multiplex PCR; TCRdb keeps only in-frame clonotypes and omits some of them. This sample has approximately 340,000 clones, with about 61% found just once. Deletions cut 2 bases from V and 4 bases from J, with 14 bases between. Germline V gene lookup returns CDR1 SGHDN and CDR2 FVKESK. This CDR3 is built from 15 residues. The input for sequencing was PBMCs, taken after 36 months of ibrutinib treatment. This receptor was taken from a human donor with chronic lymphocytic leukemia. This chain connects TRBV14 to TRBJ1-1; tentatively, D is TRBD1 (5 bases). The CDR3 DNA reads TGTGCCAGCAGCCAAAAGGGGAGGGATTTCACTGAAGCTTTCTTT. Protein product: CASSQKGRDFTEAFF.